Reported below is one T cell receptor (beta chain). The antigen remains unidentified. TCRdb's table, derived via immunoSEQ multiplex PCR, lists solely in-frame clones and lacks some. The table has over 65,000 clones, approximately 91% seen once. This entry comes from a study of OX40 agonist ivuxolimab in advanced cancers. Study information: In this cohort, patients received ivuxolimab, an agonistic anti-OX40 (CD134) antibody. Ivuxolimab was administered intravenously to patients at 0.01 to 10 mg/kg every 2 weeks. Prior therapy, whether anti-PD-1, anti-PD-L1 or anti-CTLA-4, was allowed, and roughly 40% had some. Findings and limits, study-wide: Relatively little clonal expansion, among the lowest observed, appeared in partial responders at 0.1-3.0 mg/kg.

The sample here was CD4+ or CD8+ T cells sorted from blood, taken in a trial of the OX40 agonist ivuxolimab. This sequence was found in an adult with an advanced solid tumor such as melanoma, head and neck, liver or kidney cancer.

This CDR3 reads CASTPWGGETQYF. The DNA for the CDR3 is TGCGCCAGCACCCCGTGGGGTGGAGAGACCCAGTACTTC. The V and J genes are TRBV5-1 and TRBJ2-5; D gene ambiguous. The CDR3 extends over 13 amino acids. Germline assignment: CDR1 SGHRS and CDR2 YFSETQ. Trimming removed 6 bases at V and 4 bases at J, with 13 bases between.